The 10 T cell receptor beta chains below come from one sample, sequenced in a study of relationships among human T cell subsets. Semiquantitative ARM-PCR amplified T cell receptor alpha and beta CDR3 regions from mRNA. ARM-PCR used tagged nested gene-specific primers, then communal superprimers for exponential amplification. From the multiplex PCR reads, TCRdb called clonotypes with MiXCR, one entry per CDR3 protein. Among nearly 5,500 distinct CDR3 sequences listed, around 60% were seen once. The CD8+ T cells came from negative anti-CD4 multisort bead selection followed by positive anti-CD8 selection. The source material was CD8+ T cells sorted from blood. The receptors were gathered from a man aged 35 to 55 in good health.

The chain carries TRBV11-2 and TRBJ2-2; D may match TRBD1 or TRBD2 (5 bases each). In germline, CDR1 is SGHAT, CDR2 FQNNGV. V lost 7 bases and J lost 2, with 17 bases in between. The CDR3 sequence is 16 residues long. In DNA, the CDR3 is TGTGCCAGCACCGTGTCGTTTGGGGGTAACACCGGGGAGCTGTTTTTT. Its protein is CASTVSFGGNTGELFF.

The V call is TRBV5-5, the J call TRBJ2-1; 8 positions agree with TRBD2. V was clipped by 1 base and J by 9 bases; unmatched bases: 6. The CDR3 length is 14 residues. Germline V CDR1 and CDR2: SGHKS, YYEKEE (reference sequence). Written as DNA, the CDR3 is TGTGCCAGCAGCTTGAGGCGGGAGGTTAGTGAGCAGTTCTTC. Its protein is CASSLRREVSEQFF. Complete variable domain (other parts from reference TRBV5-5 and TRBJ2-1): DAGVTQSPTHLIKTRGQQVTLRCSPISGHKSVSWYQQVLGQGPQFIFQYYEKEERGRGNFPDRFSARQFPNYSSELNVNALLLGDSALYLCASSLRREVSEQFFGPGTRLTVL.

The chain is built from TRBV4-1 and TRBJ2-5; unclear D gene. Trimming stripped 2 bases from V and 5 bases from J, with 9 bases between. This CDR3 has 13 residues. Per germline, CDR1 MGHRA and CDR2 YSYEKL. The CDR3 coding sequence is TGCGCCAGCAGCCAATCCGCCCAGGAGACCCAGTACTTC. Amino acids: CASSQSAQETQYF.

The chain is built from TRBV11-2 and TRBJ2-1; 7 bases match TRBD2. CDR3 length equals 15 residues. CDR1 and CDR2 (germline): SGHAT, FQNNGV. V lost 4 bases, J lost 4 bases, and 7 bases stayed unmatched. CDR3 loop: CASSSIGGRYNEQFF. The DNA for the CDR3 is TGTGCCAGCAGCTCCATCGGCGGGAGATACAATGAGCAGTTCTTC.

In this sample, this clonotype is medium-sized (0.01 to 0.1%). This chain joins TRBV19 and TRBJ2-3; D might be TRBD1 (6 bases). The V gene's germline CDR1 is LNHDA and CDR2 SQIVND (reference sequence). The CDR3 spans 15 residues. Trimming removed 7 bases at V and 0 bases at J, with 14 bases between. CDR3 DNA sequence: TGTGCCAGTACTACAGGGACAACTAGCACAGATACGCAGTATTTT. It yields the protein CASTTGTTSTDTQYF.

In regard to this clonotype: With a much larger clone just one base away, this may be a read error. The chain combines TRBV4-2 with TRBJ2-1, with 7 bases identical to TRBD1. The CDR3 totals 15 residues. Germline CDR1 reads LGHNA; CDR2 reads YNFKEQ. CDR3 bases: TGTGCCAGTCAAAAGGGGGCAAAATTTATCGATGAGCAGTCCTTC. Amino acids: CASQKGAKFIDEQSF.

This sequence joins TRBV10-3 and TRBJ1-1; 10 bases align to TRBD1. CDR3 size: 16 residues. The ends lost 0 bases at V and 1 base at J; junction bases unmatched: 2. Germline CDR1 reads ENHRY; CDR2 reads SYGVKD. The CDR3 DNA reads as TGTGCCATCAGTGAGTCCTGGACAGGGGGGAACACTGAAGCTTTCTTT. This translates into CAISESWTGGNTEAFF.

J is TRBJ2-5 and V is TRBV20-1; D is perhaps TRBD2 (6 bases). Germline CDR1 reads DFQATT; CDR2 reads SNEGSKA (reference sequence). The CDR3 is made up of 17 amino acids. V was cut by 0 bases and J by 5 bases, with 22 bases left in between. The CDR3 spells CSARDQKGGITMETQYF. Here the CDR3 DNA reads TGCAGTGCTAGAGATCAAAAGGGCGGGATCACGATGGAGACCCAGTACTTC.

This clonotype turned up a few times. The chain joins TRBV18 to TRBJ1-5; 11 bases match TRBD1. Germline V gene lookup returns CDR1 KGHSH and CDR2 LQKENI. This CDR3 is built from 16 residues. The ends lost 2 bases at V and 2 bases at J; junction bases unmatched: 2. CDR3 coding DNA: TGTGCCAGCTCACCAGGGACAGGGGGAGGCAATCAGCCCCAGCATTTT. It is translated as CASSPGTGGGNQPQHF.

This clonotype was observed a few times. DNA for the CDR3: TGCGCCAGCAGCCCCGCGGCGGGGGGCCCTTACGAGCAGTACTTC. Its translation: CASSPAAGGPYEQYF. The chain is built from TRBV4-1 and TRBJ2-7; TRBD2 matches at 8 bases. Trimming at V came to 4 bases and at J to 4 bases, leaving 9 bases not matched to a gene. This CDR3 is built from 15 residues. Per germline, CDR1 MGHRA and CDR2 YSYEKL.